Presented here are 11 T cell receptor beta chains from one specimen sequenced in a study of T cell changes during pregnancy in multiple sclerosis. Sequenced by immunoSEQ multiplex PCR; TCRdb stores in-frame clones only, minus some. The sample comprises some 28,000 clones, approximately 91% of which are singletons, and about 7.5% rests with the top ten. The sequences come from CD8+ T cells from peripheral blood mononuclear cells, collected before pregnancy. The receptors were sampled from a female donor with multiple sclerosis, enrolled in a pregnancy study.

V usage is TRBV7-8 and J usage is TRBJ2-3, with 10 bases aligning to TRBD2. After removal of 7 bases from V and 2 bases from J, the junction contained 9 bases not matched to a gene. Per the germline V gene, CDR1 is SGHVS and CDR2 is FQNEAQ. This CDR3 contains 16 residues. The CDR3 nucleotides read TGTGCCAGCACCAAGGGACTAGCGCGCTACACAGATACGCAGTATTTT. Its translation is CASTKGLARYTDTQYF. The full variable domain, in which reference TRBV7-8 and TRBJ2-3 provide the parts outside the CDR3, is GAGVSQSPRYKVAKRGQDVALRCDPISGHVSLFWYQQALGQGPEFLTYFQNEAQLDKSGLPSDRFFAERPEGSVSTLKIQRTQQEDSAVYLCASTKGLARYTDTQYFGPGTRLTVL.

The chain employs TRBV4-1 and TRBJ1-2, with 9 bases matching TRBD1. V lost 2 bases to trimming and J lost 2 bases; unmatched junction nucleotides: 9. CDR1 and CDR2 from the germline V gene are MGHRA and YSYEKL. CDR3 size: 17 residues. The CDR3 loop reads CASSQSGQGPYNYGYTF. In nucleotides, the CDR3 is TGCGCCAGCAGCCAATCGGGACAGGGACCATACAACTATGGCTACACCTTC.

The chain employs TRBV19 and TRBJ1-5, with 7 nucleotides matching TRBD1. Unmatched junction bases numbered 9, after V lost 9 bases and J lost 4 bases. This CDR3 region has 14 residues. CDR1 is LNHDA, CDR2 SQIVND, per germline (reference sequence). CDR3 coding DNA: TGTGCCAGCAAGGACAGGAACAGGAATCAGCCCCAGCATTTT. This encodes CASKDRNRNQPQHF.

The gene calls are TRBV5-7 and TRBJ2-1; possibly TRBD2 for D (5 bases). TRBV5-7 is marked as an open reading frame, function uncertain. Trimming took off 0 bases at V and 8 bases at J, with 6 bases between the two ends. The CDR3 loop spans 12 amino acids. CDR3 protein: CASSLGGYEQFF. CDR3 DNA: TGTGCCAGCAGCTTGGGCGGGTATGAGCAGTTCTTC.

This CDR3 reads CASSKAPTGWTQYF. The CDR3 bases are TGTGCCAGTAGTAAGGCCCCGACGGGGTGGACCCAGTACTTC. The chain couples TRBV19 to TRBJ2-5, with a weak D call TRBD2 (5 bases). There are 14 residues in the CDR3. The V end lost 4 bases, the J end lost 7 bases, and 16 bases lay between the germline ends. CDR1 and CDR2 from the germline V gene are LNHDA and SQIVND (reference sequence).

This clone has just a few counts. The V and J genes are TRBV20-1 and TRBJ1-1; D gene unclear. CDR3 length: 11 residues. The germline V and J ends were trimmed by 3 bases and 8 bases, with 10 bases remaining between them. Per the germline V gene, CDR1 is DFQATT and CDR2 is SNEGSKA (reference sequence). CDR3 amino acids: CSARVGREAFF. The CDR3, as DNA: TGCAGTGCTAGGGTTGGCAGAGAAGCTTTCTTT.

The chain's CDR3 is CASSLGPRDTEAYEQYF. CDR3 sequence (DNA): TGTGCCAGCAGCTTAGGACCTCGGGACACCGAAGCCTACGAGCAGTACTTC. The chain employs TRBV5-4 and TRBJ2-7; possibly TRBD1 for D (6 bases). Germline assignment: CDR1 SGHNT and CDR2 YYREEE (reference sequence). The CDR3 spans 17 residues. V gave up 2 bases and J gave up 2 bases, with 20 bases separating them.

In DNA, the CDR3 is TGTGCCAGCTCACCATCGACAGGGTTAGACGAAAAACTGTTTTTT. This codes for CASSPSTGLDEKLFF. V is TRBV18 and J is TRBJ1-4, with 7 bases aligning to TRBD1. With V trimmed by 2 bases and J by 8 bases, 8 bases remained unmatched. This CDR3 region has 15 residues. In germline, CDR1 is KGHSH, CDR2 LQKENI.

The chain uses TRBV15 and TRBJ2-3, with a weak D call TRBD2 (6 bases). Per the germline V gene, CDR1 is LNHNV and CDR2 is YYDKDF (reference sequence). V lost 5 bases, J lost 6 bases, and 21 bases lay in between. This CDR3 contains 16 residues. CDR3: CATSPPEGLAPDTQYF. CDR3 nucleotides: TGTGCCACCAGCCCTCCCGAGGGGCTAGCGCCCGATACGCAGTATTTT.

This chain joins TRBV6-5 and TRBJ2-1; D may be TRBD2 (6 bases). This CDR3 region has 13 residues. Between the trimmed V and J ends, which lost 7 bases and 0 bases, there was a span of 7 bases. Germline CDR1 reads MNHEY; CDR2 reads SVGAGI. The CDR3 DNA reads TGTGCCAGCATCGGGGGCTCCTACAATGAGCAGTTCTTC. Translation: CASIGGSYNEQFF.

The gene calls are TRBV5-1 and TRBJ1-1, with a tentative D call TRBD1 (6 bases). V was trimmed by 2 bases and J by 7 bases, leaving 12 bases between them. The CDR3 consists of 13 residues. The germline V gene has CDR1 SGHRS and CDR2 YFSETQ. CDR3 region: CASSLSTGYEAFF. CDR3 nucleotides: TGCGCCAGCAGCTTAAGCACAGGGTATGAAGCTTTCTTT.